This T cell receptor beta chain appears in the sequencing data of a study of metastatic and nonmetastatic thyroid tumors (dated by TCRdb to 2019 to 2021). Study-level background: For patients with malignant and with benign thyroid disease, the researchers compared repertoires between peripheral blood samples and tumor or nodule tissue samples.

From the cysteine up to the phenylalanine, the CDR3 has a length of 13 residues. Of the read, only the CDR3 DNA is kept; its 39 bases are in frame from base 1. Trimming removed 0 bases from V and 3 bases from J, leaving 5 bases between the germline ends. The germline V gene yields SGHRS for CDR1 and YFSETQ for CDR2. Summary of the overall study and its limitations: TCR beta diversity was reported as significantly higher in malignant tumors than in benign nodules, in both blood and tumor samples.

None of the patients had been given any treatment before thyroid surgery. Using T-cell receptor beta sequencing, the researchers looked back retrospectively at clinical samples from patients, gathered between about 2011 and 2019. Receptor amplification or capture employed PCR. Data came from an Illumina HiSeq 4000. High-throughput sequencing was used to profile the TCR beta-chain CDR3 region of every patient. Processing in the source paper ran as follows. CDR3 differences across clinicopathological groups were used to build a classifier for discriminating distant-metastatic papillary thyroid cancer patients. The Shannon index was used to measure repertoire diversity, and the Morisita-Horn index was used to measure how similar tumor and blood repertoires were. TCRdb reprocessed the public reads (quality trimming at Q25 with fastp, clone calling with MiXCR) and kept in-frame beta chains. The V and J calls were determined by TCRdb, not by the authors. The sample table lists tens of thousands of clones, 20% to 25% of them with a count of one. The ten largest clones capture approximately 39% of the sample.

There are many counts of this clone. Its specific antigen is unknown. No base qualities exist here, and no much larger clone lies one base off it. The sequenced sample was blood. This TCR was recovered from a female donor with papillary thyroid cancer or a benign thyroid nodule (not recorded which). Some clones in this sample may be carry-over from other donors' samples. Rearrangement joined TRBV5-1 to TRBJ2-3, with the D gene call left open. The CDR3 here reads CASSLGRTDTQYF. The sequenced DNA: TGCGCCAGCAGCTTGGGTAGGACAGATACGCAGTATTTT.